The T cell receptor beta chain under discussion was sequenced for a study of regulatory T cells in long-lasting Graves disease (dated by TCRdb to 2020 to 2022). In the study overall: Patients with newly diagnosed Graves' disease had been on antithyroid drugs for under 3 months. Peripheral blood TCR sequencing and RNA sequencing compared persistent Graves' disease patients with newly diagnosed Graves' disease patients. The study was conducted in China and was registered as a clinical trial. A total of about 33 samples underwent TCR sequencing, from about 13 patients with persistent Graves' disease and 20 patients with newly diagnosed Graves' disease. The study at large found these results: Patients with persistent disease shared more public clonotypes (roughly 2,900) than newly diagnosed patients did (roughly 970). The authors noted that the small sample size was a limitation that may lower accuracy. Peripheral blood alone was examined, since thyroid tissue, which constituted the primary lesion, could not be accessed. Preferential use of TRBV28, TRBJ1-2 and TRBJ2-5 was observed in persistent disease, whereas TRBV20-1 and TRBJ2-1 were favored in newly diagnosed disease. Only the TCR beta chain was sequenced and analyzed. Persistent Graves' disease patients showed lower TCR Shannon entropy and fewer highly expanded clones than newly diagnosed patients, suggesting clonal expansion.

Interpreted using the paper, the time point label stands for: newly diagnosed GD, antithyroid drugs for less than 3 months. RNA was extracted from PBMCs in TRIzol for both TCR sequencing and RNA sequencing. The diagnosis of Graves' disease was made according to American Thyroid Association guidelines. Patients were recruited from an endocrinology department in Xi'an, China. Each patient gave approximately 9 milliliters of peripheral blood, collected in an EDTA anticoagulant tube. Ficoll Paque Plus density gradient separation was used to isolate PBMCs, and no additional T cell sorting was done. An Agilent 2100 Bioanalyzer and agarose gel were used to check RNA quality, while a NanoDrop 2000 measured RNA concentration. This clonotype was detected a few times. The clone's antigen remains unknown. Base qualities are missing; no much larger clone stands one base away. The library came from multiplex PCR. These reads were obtained on an Illumina HiSeq 4000. TCR beta libraries were built with iRepertoire HTBI primers and Arm-PCR amplification of CDR3 regions. PCR products were gel purified before sequencing. Per the original workflow: Across samples, roughly 60 TRBV and roughly 13 TRBJ segments were identified and used for gene usage analysis of CDR3 amino acid clonotypes. COPE and FqMerger were used to merge filtered high-quality paired reads into contigs. Contigs were aligned with BLAST to IMGT TRBV, TRBD and TRBJ reference genes, and CDR3 was defined per IMGT. Highly expanded clones were defined as clonotypes with a frequency above 0.1%. Shannon entropy served as the measure of repertoire diversity, while the Gini coefficient captured V-J evenness. A clonotype was considered public if more than one individual shared it. TCRdb handled the public reads itself, with Q25 trimming in fastp and clone calling in MiXCR, and kept productive beta chains. Here each entry gathers all rows of one CDR3 protein and keeps the most common genes and DNA. These V and J calls derive from TCRdb rather than the authors' analysis. The table for this sample lists around 400,000 distinct CDR3 sequences; approximately 10% of them were counted only once. The ten largest clones take up under 20% of the sample.

The CDR3, cysteine through phenylalanine, is 15 amino acids long. Only the CDR3 DNA is retained, 45 bases long and in frame from the first base. Per the germline V gene, SGDLS is the CDR1 and YYNGEE is the CDR2. Clipping removes 3 bases from V and 7 bases from J, with 5 as the unmatched junction base count. The same specimen was also included in a second study, on T cells in Graves' hyperthyroidism and ophthalmopathy. As that second study puts it: A patient counted as having stable Graves' hyperthyroidism if no progression to ophthalmopathy occurred over 18 months of follow-up. Hyperthyroidism patients were newly diagnosed, had a disease duration of under 2 months, and were aged 18 to 65 years. Any patient with an uncontrolled infection, another autoimmune disease, pregnancy or lactation was excluded. Diagnoses were based on clinical symptoms, serum thyroxine and TRAb, thyroid ultrasound and orbital computed tomography. A first-round RT-PCR of the TCR CDR3 used the HTBI primer set with the Qiagen OneStep RT-PCR kit. Most expanded thyroid clonotypes (frequency above 0.001) were also detected in blood, a finding suggesting that blood repertoires may reflect thyroid immune responses. Ophthalmopathy was separated from stable hyperthyroidism by a 13 V-J signature model, with around 88% sensitivity and about 84% specificity obtained in cross-validation and 80%/75% obtained in testing. In validation, the model predicted progression to ophthalmopathy with roughly 66% sensitivity and approximately 74% specificity, a median of 6.5 months before onset. To identify TCR V-J signatures that set the groups apart, the researchers used a discovery cohort of 90 to 100 patients, made up of under 50 with Graves' ophthalmopathy and 57 with stable Graves' hyperthyroidism. Whether ophthalmopathy could be predicted prospectively was tested in an independent validation cohort made up of about 18 hyperthyroidism patients plus 17 patients who later progressed to ophthalmopathy. The roughly 100 discovery patients were randomly divided into training and test sets at a 7:3 ratio. The study also compared thyroid tissue and blood T-cell repertoires from a handful of Graves' hyperthyroidism patients. After blood sampling, hyperthyroidism patients were treated with methimazole at a starting dose of 30 mg daily, and ophthalmopathy patients were treated with high-dose intravenous methylprednisolone. The libraries were constructed in a second round of multiplex PCR and then size-selected and purified. Sequencing of the libraries was done on an Illumina HiSeq2000 using paired-end 100 bp reads. Raw data were processed with SOAPnuke, discarding reads with adapters, uncalled bases, mean Phred below 15, or no exact constant-primer or identifier match. COPE v1.2.5 was used to merge high-quality paired reads, and clonotypes were defined as unique nucleotide sequences. MiTCR v1.1 was used to align the clonotypes against IMGT TRBV, TRBD and TRBJ reference segments. The analysis was restricted to V-J combinations with a frequency above 0.0001, which together covered roughly 99% of the repertoires. A TCS score was defined as the ratio between F50 (clonal expansion) and ExV (chaos), using BLOSUM62-based TCRdist between CDR3 peptides within each V-J. Welch's t-statistics and random forest reduced 500 to 550 V-J features to fewer than 15, which were used in a naive Bayes classifier (R e1071). No statistical method was used to set the sample size in advance, and investigators knew the group allocation. TCR Vbeta CDR3 sequencing of 120 to 150 peripheral blood samples (around 45 ophthalmopathy, roughly 74 hyperthyroidism and some 17 progressor patients) is reported in the paper.

This receptor was obtained from a woman under 30 with Graves disease. Donor details come from another sample of the same person, matched by shared clones. Here the sequenced sample was peripheral blood mononuclear cells (PBMCs), taken at new diagnosis, from a patient treated with antithyroid drugs. Recombination connected TRBV9 to TRBJ2-1, and 12 junction bases match TRBD2. The CDR3 region reads CASSGRLAGVNEQFF. The nucleotide sequence reads as follows: TGTGCCAGCAGCGGGAGACTAGCGGGAGTAAATGAGCAGTTCTTC.